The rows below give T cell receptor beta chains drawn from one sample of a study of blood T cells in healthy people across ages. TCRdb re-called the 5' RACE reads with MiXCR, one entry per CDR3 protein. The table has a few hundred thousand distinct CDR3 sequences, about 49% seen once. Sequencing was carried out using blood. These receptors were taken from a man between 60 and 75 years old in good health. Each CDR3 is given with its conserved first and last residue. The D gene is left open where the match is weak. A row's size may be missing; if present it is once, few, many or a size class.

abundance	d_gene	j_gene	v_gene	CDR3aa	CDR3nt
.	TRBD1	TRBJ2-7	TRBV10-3	CAIRDRSEQYF	TGTGCCATCAGGGACAGGTCCGAGCAGTACTTC
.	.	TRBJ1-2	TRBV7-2	CASFRPPSYGYTF	TGTGCCAGCTTCAGGCCCCCTAGCTATGGCTACACCTTC
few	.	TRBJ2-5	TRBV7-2	CASSASRRETQYF	TGTGCCAGCAGCGCCTCCAGGCGGGAGACCCAGTACTTC
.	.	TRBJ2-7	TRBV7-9	CASSLAEKAYEQYF	TGTGCCAGCAGCTTAGCAGAGAAGGCCTACGAGCAGTACTTC
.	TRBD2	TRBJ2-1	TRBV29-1	CSVPSDSGISHNEQFF	TGCAGCGTGCCTTCTGACAGCGGGATCTCCCACAATGAGCAGTTCTTC
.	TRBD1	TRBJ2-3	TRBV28	CASTPRELGQASDTQYF	TGTGCCAGCACCCCCCGGGAACTGGGACAGGCGTCAGATACGCAGTATTTT
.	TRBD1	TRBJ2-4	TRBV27	CASSSDRGPKNIQYF	TGTGCCAGCAGTTCAGACAGGGGGCCCAAAAACATTCAGTACTTC
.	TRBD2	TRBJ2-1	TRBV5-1	CASSRRAGGNNEQFF	TGCGCCAGCAGCAGGAGGGCGGGGGGGAACAATGAGCAGTTCTTC
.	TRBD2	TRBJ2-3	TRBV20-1	CSATLAGTTDTQYF	TGCAGTGCTACACTAGCGGGAACCACAGATACGCAGTATTTT
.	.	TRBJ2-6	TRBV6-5	CASSYSTVSGANVLTF	TGTGCCAGCAGTTACTCGACTGTATCTGGGGCCAACGTCCTGACTTTC
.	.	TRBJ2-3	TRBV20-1	CSAPGFSSTDTQYF	TGCAGTGCGCCGGGGTTCTCTAGCACAGATACGCAGTATTTT
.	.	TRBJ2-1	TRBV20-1	CSASKGGRLGNEQFF	TGCAGTGCTAGTAAGGGCGGCAGGTTAGGCAATGAGCAGTTCTTC
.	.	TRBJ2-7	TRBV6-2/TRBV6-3	CASSFLTGAQYEQYF	TGTGCCAGCAGCTTTCTAACGGGAGCACAATACGAGCAGTACTTC
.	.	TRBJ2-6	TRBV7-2	CASSTSGGRSGANILTF	TGTGCCAGCAGCACCAGTGGGGGGAGGTCTGGGGCCAACATCCTGACTTTC
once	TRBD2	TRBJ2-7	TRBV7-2	CASRSPSGGTGQYF	TGTGCCAGCAGATCGCCTAGCGGGGGGACCGGGCAGTACTTC
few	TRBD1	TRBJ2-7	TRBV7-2	CASSVQGTEQYF	TGTGCCAGCAGCGTACAGGGGACGGAGCAGTACTTC
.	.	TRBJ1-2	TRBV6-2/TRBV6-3	CASSYLNGNGYTF	TGTGCCAGCAGTTACCTGAATGGGAATGGCTACACCTTC